This paragraph covers one TCR beta chain sequence. Its specificity is not known. Losses at the gene ends were 10 bases for V and 1 base for J; bases not matched to a gene: 5. The CDR3 spans 13 residues. Germline CDR1 is SNHLY and CDR2 is FYNNEI. This sample is drawn from a study of T cells in Graves' hyperthyroidism and ophthalmopathy. Study-level information: Peripheral blood collection took place at initial diagnosis, before any treatment.

Researchers amplified the TCR beta CDR3 regions from RNA transcripts. TCR CDR3 underwent first-round RT-PCR with the HTBI primer set. TCRdb analysed the multiplex PCR reads with MiXCR anew, one entry per CDR3 protein. The data hold about 710,000 distinct CDR3 sequences, with over 15% observed a single time. Using around 10 ml of fresh peripheral blood, PBMCs were prepared. Study-level findings and limits: A 13 V-J signature model discriminated ophthalmopathy versus stable hyperthyroidism.

This receptor was identified in a man aged 18 to 30 with Graves' hyperthyroidism. Input material: blood. The chain joins TRBV2 to TRBJ2-7, with 9 nucleotides matching TRBD1. CDR3 residues: CANAGTGSYEQYF. For the CDR3, the DNA is TGTGCCAACGCGGGGACAGGGTCCTACGAGCAGTACTTC.